The sequence of this T cell receptor (beta chain) was determined in a study of memory CD4+ T cells and cytomegalovirus serostatus. Study-wide results and caveats: About two fifths of the roughly 160 known CMV-associated TCRbeta sequences appeared in CD4+ memory. Suggested: most of the CMV-linked TCR signature lies in CD4+ memory cells.

Remarks on this clone: Its specificity is unknown.

Looked up from germline, CDR1 is MRHNA and CDR2 is SNTAGT. The CDR3 is 12 residues long. V was shortened by 1 base and J by 3 bases, with 4 bases between the two germline ends. TCRdb's copy holds only in-frame clones and misses some; the assay was immunoSEQ multiplex PCR. The sample has some 39,000 clones, about 85% seen once; the top ten hold roughly 0.87%. Single viable CD3+CD4+CD8-CD45RO+ cells were sorted as the memory CD4+ T cells. Serostatus was set by detecting CMV pp150, pp28, p38, p52 IgG. Sequencing was done on a sample of memory CD4+ T cells from blood. The source is an adult in good health and CMV-seronegative. The rearrangement uses TRBV6-4 and TRBJ2-7; unclear D gene. CDR3 protein: CASSDLNYEQYF. In DNA form, the CDR3 reads TGTGCCAGCAGTGACTTAAACTACGAGCAGTACTTC.